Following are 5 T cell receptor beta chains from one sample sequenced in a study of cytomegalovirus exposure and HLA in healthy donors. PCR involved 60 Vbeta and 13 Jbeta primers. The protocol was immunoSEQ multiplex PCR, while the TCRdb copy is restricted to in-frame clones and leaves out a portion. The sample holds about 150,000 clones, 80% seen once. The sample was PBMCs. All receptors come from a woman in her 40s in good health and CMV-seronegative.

This CDR3 is CASSLALGGGRTIYF. The CDR3, as DNA: TGTGCCAGCAGCTTAGCGCTAGGGGGTGGACGTACCATATATTTT. This chain uses TRBV7-2 with TRBJ1-3; D possibly corresponds to TRBD1 (6 bases). The V and J ends lost 0 bases and 10 bases respectively, with 16 bases between them. The CDR3 extends over 15 amino acids. Germline V gene data show CDR1 as SGHTA and CDR2 as FQGNSA.

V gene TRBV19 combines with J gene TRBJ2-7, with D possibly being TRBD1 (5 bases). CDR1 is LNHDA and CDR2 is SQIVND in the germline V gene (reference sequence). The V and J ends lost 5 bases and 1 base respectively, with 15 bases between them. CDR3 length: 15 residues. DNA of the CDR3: TGTGCCAGTAGTGCACAGGTGCCCAATTCCTACGAGCAGTACTTC. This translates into CASSAQVPNSYEQYF.

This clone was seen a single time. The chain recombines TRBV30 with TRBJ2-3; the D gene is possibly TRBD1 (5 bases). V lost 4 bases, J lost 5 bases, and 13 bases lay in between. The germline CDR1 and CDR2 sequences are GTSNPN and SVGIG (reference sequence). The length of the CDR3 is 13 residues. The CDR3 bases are TGTGCCTGGAATAGGGGATCAGGAGATACGCAGTATTTT. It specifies CAWNRGSGDTQYF.

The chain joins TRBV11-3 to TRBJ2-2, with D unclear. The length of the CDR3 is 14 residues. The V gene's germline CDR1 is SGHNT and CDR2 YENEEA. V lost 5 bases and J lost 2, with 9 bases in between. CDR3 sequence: CASSPQLNTGELFF. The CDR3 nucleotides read TGTGCCAGCAGCCCACAACTAAACACCGGGGAGCTGTTTTTT.

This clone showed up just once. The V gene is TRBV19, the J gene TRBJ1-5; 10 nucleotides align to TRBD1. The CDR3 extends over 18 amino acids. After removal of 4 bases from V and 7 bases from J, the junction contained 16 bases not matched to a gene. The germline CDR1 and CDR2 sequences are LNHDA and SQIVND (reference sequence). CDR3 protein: CASSTTLGDRGLRQPQHF. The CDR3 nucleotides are TGTGCCAGTAGTACCACTCTCGGGGACAGGGGATTACGGCAGCCCCAGCATTTT.